The 27 T cell receptor beta chains below all came from one sample that was sequenced in a study of low-dose radiotherapy and immunotherapy resistance in tumors. Alpha and beta chains were covered, as first-strand cDNA relied on TRAV- and TRBV-specific primers. Over approximately 20 PCR cycles, TCRs were amplified from a constant-region primer and V-primer adapter. TCRdb fed the reads into MiXCR, producing one record per CDR3 protein. Seen here are fewer than 110,000 distinct CDR3 sequences, roughly 20% observed once, and the top ten hold over 3.5%. Time point specified: after trial treatment. Documented treatment: LDRT plus nivolumab, ipilimumab, low-dose cyclophosphamide and aspirin (RACIN trial). The specimen was PBMCs, collected after low-dose radiotherapy plus immunotherapy. These receptors all come from a male donor with prostate cancer.

This clonotype has a count of ten or more. This sequence joins TRBV7-9 and TRBJ1-1; D not certain. V lost 1 base to trimming and J lost 6 bases, with 3 bases between them. The CDR3 is made up of 11 amino acids. Germline lookup yields CDR1 SEHNR and CDR2 FQNEAQ (reference sequence). CDR3 nucleotides: TGTGCCAGCAGCTTAGTCCCTGAAGCTTTCTTT. Translating gives CASSLVPEAFF.

This clonotype was counted ten times or more. V is TRBV19 and J is TRBJ1-1; D gene ambiguous. The CDR3 covers 14 residues. Trimming removed 5 bases from V and 1 base from J, with 11 bases in between. Germline CDR1 LNHDA, CDR2 SQIVND (reference sequence). CDR3 DNA sequence: TGTGCCAGTAGTCTCCCTCCGAGGAACACTGAAGCTTTCTTT. As protein: CASSLPPRNTEAFF.

This clonotype was seen repeatedly, ten times or more. The chain recombines TRBV6-2 or TRBV6-3 with TRBJ1-4, with a tentative D call TRBD1 (5 bases). There are 14 residues in the CDR3. Germline CDR1 reads MNHEY; CDR2 reads SVGEGT. Deletions cut 5 bases from V and 8 bases from J, with 15 bases between. The CDR3 region has the DNA TGTGCCAGCAGTGTGGGGCGGCGAGAAGAAAAACTGTTTTTT. It specifies CASSVGRREEKLFF.

This clonotype was counted many times. The rearrangement uses TRBV5-1 and TRBJ2-2, with 8 bases fitting TRBD1. The CDR3 totals 16 residues. Germline CDR1 SGHRS, CDR2 YFSETQ. Germline trimming cut 4 bases from V and 3 bases from J; bases unmatched to any gene: 8. The CDR3 loop reads CASSSTGGPYTGELFF. The CDR3 bases are TGCGCCAGCAGCAGCACAGGGGGTCCTTACACCGGGGAGCTGTTTTTT. Full variable domain (outside the CDR3, taken from reference TRBV5-1 and TRBJ2-2): KAGVTQTPRYLIKTRGQQVTLSCSPISGHRSVSWYQQTPGQGLQFLFEYFSETQRNKGNFPGRFSGRQFSNSRSEMNVSTLELGDSALYLCASSSTGGPYTGELFFGEGSRLTVL.

A few counts support this clonotype. The chain links TRBV6-2 or TRBV6-3 to TRBJ1-5; D ambiguous. This CDR3 region has 14 residues. V was shortened by 6 bases and J by 3 bases, with 12 bases between the two germline ends. CDR1 is MNHEY, CDR2 SVGEGT, per germline. The CDR3 nucleotides read TGTGCCAGCAGCCGTGGACCGCCCAATCAGCCCCAGCATTTT. Translated, it gives CASSRGPPNQPQHF.

Only a few counts were recorded for this clonotype. A far more abundant clone sits one base away, making this likely a read error. V usage is TRBV6-6 and J usage is TRBJ2-7; 9 bases map to TRBD2. The germline gives CDR1 MNHNY, CDR2 SVGAGI (reference sequence). V lost 5 bases and J lost 6; bases outside the gene matches: 8. This CDR3 comprises 14 residues. CDR3 residues: CASSHVRGGSEQYF. The CDR3 coding sequence is TGTGCCAGCAGTCATGTGCGGGGGGGGAGCGAGCAGTACTTC.

In this sample, this clonotype turned up many times. V usage is TRBV12-3 or TRBV12-4 and J usage is TRBJ2-1; 9 nucleotides align to TRBD2. The length of the CDR3 is 14 residues. V shed 8 bases and J 3 bases; nucleotides not matched to a gene: 5. CDR3 DNA sequence: TGTGCCAGCTCGCTAGCGGGGAACTACAATGAGCAGTTCTTC. Protein sequence: CASSLAGNYNEQFF.

This clonotype was counted ten times or more. This chain joins TRBV30 and TRBJ2-7; 8 nucleotides match TRBD1. This CDR3 is 15 amino acids long. V lost 1 base and J lost 3; bases outside the gene matches: 8. Germline V gene sequence: CDR1 GTSNPN, CDR2 SVGIG (reference sequence). CDR3 region: CAWSGQGTLNYEQYF. Here the CDR3 DNA reads TGTGCCTGGAGTGGACAGGGGACACTGAACTACGAGCAGTACTTC.

This clonotype appeared many times. This chain joins TRBV3-1 and TRBJ2-7; 9 bases match TRBD1. The V segment lost 4 bases and the J segment 6 bases; nucleotides outside the gene matches: 7. The CDR3 is 14 amino acids. From germline, CDR1 is LGHDT and CDR2 YNNKEL (reference sequence). Here the CDR3 reads CASSLSGTGTEQYF. The DNA of the CDR3 is TGTGCCAGCAGCCTGTCCGGGACAGGGACCGAGCAGTACTTC.

The chain employs TRBV3-1 and TRBJ2-1; 11 bases line up with TRBD2. The germline V gene encodes CDR1 LGHDT and CDR2 YNNKEL (reference sequence). CDR3 length: 18 residues. Trimming removed 0 bases from V and 10 bases from J; junction bases left unmatched: 14. CDR3 in DNA: TGTGCCAGCAGCCAAGAACTAGCGGGGGCTAAGACCTCTGGGGAGCAGTTCTTC. Translation: CASSQELAGAKTSGEQFF.

This clonotype was recorded many times. This rearrangement joins TRBV5-1 to TRBJ1-5; D is unclear. The V and J ends lost 0 bases and 6 bases respectively, with 16 bases between them. Germline assignment: CDR1 SGHRS and CDR2 YFSETQ. The CDR3 has 16 residues. CDR3 bases: TGCGCCAGCAGCTTGGGGGCCACAAATCCAGGTCAGCCCCAGCATTTT. Encoded protein: CASSLGATNPGQPQHF.

This clonotype occurred many times. The rearrangement uses TRBV12-3 or TRBV12-4 and TRBJ1-2; maybe TRBD1 (6 bases). This CDR3 is 13 amino acids long. The germline V and J ends were trimmed by 6 bases and 6 bases, with 14 bases remaining between them. The CDR3 DNA reads TGTGCCAGCAGAGCAGGGGTTCGGGATGGCTACACCTTC. Translating gives CASRAGVRDGYTF.

This clonotype has at least ten counts. The chain recombines TRBV11-1 with TRBJ2-7, with D perhaps matching TRBD1 (5 bases). This CDR3 region has 12 residues. In germline, CDR1 is SGHAT, CDR2 FQDESV (reference sequence). V was cut by 5 bases and J by 5 bases, with 10 bases left in between. For the CDR3, the DNA is TGTGCCAGCAGCATCTCAGGGAACGAGCAGTACTTC. Its translation is CASSISGNEQYF. The whole variable domain, filled in from reference TRBV11-1 and TRBJ2-7, reads EAEVAQSPRYKITEKSQAVAFWCDPISGHATLYWYRQILGQGPELLVQFQDESVVDDSQLPKDRFSAERLKGVDSTLKIQPAELGDSAMYLCASSISGNEQYFGPGTRLTVT.

This clonotype has at least ten counts. This chain uses TRBV20-1 with TRBJ2-3; D may be TRBD2 (5 bases). V lost 1 base to trimming and J lost 4 bases, with 18 bases between them. CDR1 and CDR2 from the germline V gene are DFQATT and SNEGSKA (reference sequence). This CDR3 has 16 amino acids. The CDR3 spells CSARGSRSGRADTQYF. Written as DNA, the CDR3 is TGCAGTGCTAGAGGCTCCCGGTCCGGGCGGGCAGATACGCAGTATTTT.

This clonotype has ten or more counts. The chain combines TRBV20-1 with TRBJ2-5, with 7 bases lining up with TRBD2. V lost 5 bases and J lost 5; bases outside the gene matches: 14. The CDR3 loop spans 15 amino acids. The germline CDR1 and CDR2 sequences are DFQATT and SNEGSKA (reference sequence). The CDR3 is CSAPPGGAMDETQYF. The CDR3 DNA reads as TGCAGTGCTCCACCGGGAGGAGCAATGGATGAGACCCAGTACTTC.

Concerning this clonotype itself: This is likely an artifact of a read error, given a far larger clone one base away. The gene calls are TRBV4-1 and TRBJ2-7; the match to TRBD2 covers 8 bases. V was clipped by 5 bases and J by 7 bases; unmatched bases: 22. Germline V gene data show CDR1 as MGHRA and CDR2 as YSYEKL. CDR3 size: 18 residues. The CDR3 sequence: CASSVWAGGDSSYNEQYF. CDR3 DNA: TGCGCCAGCAGCGTCTGGGCGGGGGGCGACAGCTCCTACAATGAGCAGTACTTC.

The CDR3 reads CASSLGTLSSYEQYF. The CDR3 coding sequence is TGTGCCAGCAGCTTAGGGACTCTAAGCTCCTACGAGCAGTACTTC. The chain combines TRBV7-2 with TRBJ2-7; weak D call: TRBD2 (5 bases). The CDR3 covers 15 residues. V dropped 1 base and J dropped 0 bases, with 10 bases sitting between them. Germline V gene data show CDR1 as SGHTA and CDR2 as FQGNSA.

There are many counts of this clonotype. V gene TRBV5-6 combines with J gene TRBJ2-3; 8 nucleotides line up with TRBD1. Germline V lookup: CDR1 SGHDT, CDR2 YYEEEE. With 5 bases clipped from V and 2 bases from J, the junction kept 10 bases outside the gene matches. The CDR3 runs 16 residues. The CDR3 DNA reads as TGTGCCAGCAGGAGGACAGGGAGTTCCCCCACAGATACGCAGTATTTT. It is translated as CASRRTGSSPTDTQYF.

This clonotype has at least ten counts. V and J are TRBV7-9 and TRBJ2-7, with unresolved D. V was trimmed by 9 bases and J by 5 bases, leaving 17 bases between them. Germline CDR1 is SEHNR and CDR2 is FQNEAQ (reference sequence). The CDR3 spans 13 residues. CDR3 region: CASRAGERDEQYF. The DNA of the CDR3 is TGTGCCAGTAGAGCTGGGGAAAGGGACGAGCAGTACTTC.

In this sample, this clonotype turned up many times. The chain uses TRBV11-2 and TRBJ1-2; D is perhaps TRBD1 (6 bases). CDR3 length: 15 amino acids. V was shortened by 2 bases and J by 2 bases, with 12 bases between the two germline ends. Germline V CDR1 and CDR2: SGHAT, FQNNGV. CDR3 in amino acids: CASSLRAGENYGYTF. CDR3 DNA: TGTGCCAGCAGCTTAAGGGCAGGGGAAAACTATGGCTACACCTTC. The full variable domain, with the rest looked up from reference TRBV11-2 and TRBJ1-2, is EAGVAQSPRYKIIEKRQSVAFWCNPISGHATLYWYQQILGQGPKLLIQFQNNGVVDDSQLPKDRFSAERLKGVDSTLKIQPAKLEDSAVYLCASSLRAGENYGYTFGSGTRLTVV.

This clonotype was seen many times. The chain is built from TRBV2 and TRBJ1-4; D is possibly TRBD1 (6 bases). Germline loops: CDR1 SNHLY, CDR2 FYNNEI. The V end lost 6 bases, the J end lost 2 bases, and 10 bases lay between the germline ends. This CDR3 has 14 residues. The CDR3 is CASSSGQTNEKLFF. The CDR3, as DNA: TGTGCCAGCAGCTCCGGACAGACTAATGAAAAACTGTTTTTT.

This clonotype appeared many times. V is TRBV9 and J is TRBJ1-2; the D is unclear. Germline loops: CDR1 SGDLS, CDR2 YYNGEE. The V end lost 4 bases, the J end lost 0 bases, and 10 bases lay between the germline ends. This CDR3 comprises 14 residues. CDR3 nucleotide sequence: TGTGCCAGCAGCAGAGAACCAGCTAACTATGGCTACACCTTC. This translates into CASSREPANYGYTF.

The chain links TRBV5-1 to TRBJ2-2; 9 nucleotides line up with TRBD1. With V trimmed by 1 base and J by 6 bases, 7 bases remained unmatched. The germline gives CDR1 SGHRS, CDR2 YFSETQ. This CDR3 region has 16 residues. CDR3 sequence reads: CASSLFTGGMAGELFF. The CDR3 DNA reads as TGCGCCAGCAGCTTGTTCACAGGGGGCATGGCCGGGGAGCTGTTTTTT. The variable domain in full, with the rest retrieved from reference TRBV5-1 and TRBJ2-2, is KAGVTQTPRYLIKTRGQQVTLSCSPISGHRSVSWYQQTPGQGLQFLFEYFSETQRNKGNFPGRFSGRQFSNSRSEMNVSTLELGDSALYLCASSLFTGGMAGELFFGEGSRLTVL.

The table lists this clonotype with many counts. The chain carries TRBV18 and TRBJ2-7; D possibly corresponds to TRBD1 (6 bases). CDR1 and CDR2 (germline): KGHSH, LQKENI. The length of the CDR3 is 13 residues. Trimming stripped 5 bases from V and 0 bases from J, with 8 bases between. CDR3: CASSGTFSYEQYF. The CDR3 region has the DNA TGTGCCAGCTCAGGGACATTCTCCTACGAGCAGTACTTC.

The rearrangement links TRBV14 to TRBJ2-5; D perhaps matches TRBD2 (6 bases). The germline V gene has CDR1 SGHDN and CDR2 FVKESK. The CDR3 runs to 14 residues. Trimming pared 1 base from V and 6 bases from J, leaving 12 bases between. The CDR3 is CASSQGRGSKTQYF. In DNA, the CDR3 is TGTGCCAGCAGCCAAGGGCGGGGTTCGAAGACCCAGTACTTC. Looking up the rest from reference TRBV14 and TRBJ2-5 gives the full variable domain: EAGVTQFPSHSVIEKGQTVTLRCDPISGHDNLYWYRRVMGKEIKFLLHFVKESKQDESGMPNNRFLAERTGGTYSTLKVQPAELEDSGVYFCASSQGRGSKTQYFGPGTRLLVL.

This clonotype came up many times. The chain carries TRBV7-2 and TRBJ2-7; 9 positions agree with TRBD2. The V gene end was trimmed by 2 bases and the J gene end by 2 bases; junction bases not matched to a gene: 4. CDR3 length equals 15 residues. Germline CDR1 is SGHTA and CDR2 is FQGNSA. Here the CDR3 DNA reads TGTGCCAGCAGCTTACCCGGCGGGGGGGCCTACGAGCAGTACTTC. This gives the protein CASSLPGGGAYEQYF.

Ten or more counts support this clonotype. The chain is built from TRBV4-2 and TRBJ2-1; 9 bases are shared with TRBD2. Losses at the gene ends were 1 base for V and 9 bases for J; bases not matched to a gene: 4. Germline V lookup: CDR1 LGHNA, CDR2 YNFKEQ. This CDR3 comprises 14 residues. CDR3 DNA sequence: TGTGCCAGCAGCCAAGTCGCAGCGGGGGGTGAGCAGTTCTTC. This encodes CASSQVAAGGEQFF.